The 19 T cell receptor beta chains listed next were all sequenced from one sample in a study of shared clonotypes between healthy human individuals. The protocol was immunoSEQ multiplex PCR, while the TCRdb copy is restricted to in-frame clones and leaves out a portion. The sample consists of about half a million clones, 70% to 80% of them appearing once. Sequencing used PBMCs. The receptors come from a woman between 40 and 50 years old in good health. Some clones in this sample may be carry-over from other donors' samples.

The genes are TRBV29-1 and TRBJ2-5, with no clear D. CDR1 is SQVTM and CDR2 is ANQGSEA in the germline V gene. The CDR3 contains 15 residues. Trimming stripped 4 bases from V and 0 bases from J, with 15 bases between. CDR3 sequence: CSVVGNKNYQETQYF. DNA for the CDR3: TGCAGCGTTGTAGGGAATAAAAATTACCAAGAGACCCAGTACTTC. Combining the CDR3 with reference TRBV29-1 and TRBJ2-5 gives the whole variable domain SAVISQKPSRDICQRGTSLTIQCQVDSQVTMMFWYRQQPGQSLTLIATANQGSEATYESGFVIDKFPISRPNLTFSTLTVSNMSPEDSSIYLCSVVGNKNYQETQYFGPGTRLLVL.

This clone was recorded many times. The V and J genes are TRBV5-1 and TRBJ2-7, with D possibly matching TRBD1 (6 bases). CDR3 length: 13 residues. CDR1 SGHRS and CDR2 YFSETQ come from the germline V gene. The germline V and J ends were trimmed by 5 bases and 3 bases, with 12 bases remaining between them. The CDR3, as DNA: TGCGCCAGCAGTCCGGACAGATACTACGAGCAGTACTTC. Translation gives CASSPDRYYEQYF.

The rearrangement joins TRBV15 to TRBJ2-5; TRBD2 agrees at 9 bases. This CDR3 has 16 amino acids. Germline CDR1 and CDR2: LNHNV and YYDKDF (reference sequence). The V segment lost 1 base and the J segment 5 bases; nucleotides outside the gene matches: 8. The CDR3 DNA reads TGTGCCACCAGCAGAGCCGGGCGGGAGGGCCGGGAGACCCAGTACTTC. This codes for CATSRAGREGRETQYF. Full variable domain (remainder filled in from reference TRBV15 and TRBJ2-5): DAMVIQNPRYQVTQFGKPVTLSCSQTLNHNVMYWYQQKSSQAPKLLFHYYDKDFNNEADTPDNFQSRRPNTSFCFLDIRSPGLGDTAMYLCATSRAGREGRETQYFGPGTRLLVL.

As regards this clone: A read error may account for a junction end that differs from germline. The chain joins TRBV5-8 to TRBJ1-4, with D hard to call. The germline V gene has CDR1 SGHTS and CDR2 YDEGEE. The CDR3 totals 11 residues. The CDR3 loop reads CASSSGPGIIF. The CDR3, as DNA: TGTGCCAGCAGCTCCGGGCCCGGGATCATTTTT. Full variable domain (missing parts from reference TRBV5-8 and TRBJ1-4): EAGVTQSPTHLIKTRGQQATLRCSPISGHTSVYWYQQALGLGLQFLLWYDEGEERNRGNFPPRFSGRQFPNYSSELNVNALELEDSALYLCASSSGPGIIFGSGTQLSVL.

This rearrangement joins TRBV9 to TRBJ2-1; 8 bases match TRBD2. The CDR3 extends over 16 amino acids. CDR1 and CDR2 (germline): SGDLS, YYNGEE. The junction had 5 bases not matched to a gene; V was cut back by 0 bases and J by 3 bases. The CDR3 bases are TGTGCCAGCAGCGTAGCGGGAGGGGCCGGCTACAATGAGCAGTTCTTC. It yields the protein CASSVAGGAGYNEQFF. Using reference TRBV9 and TRBJ2-1 for the parts outside the CDR3, the full variable domain is DSGVTQTPKHLITATGQRVTLRCSPRSGDLSVYWYQQSLDQGLQFLIQYYNGEERAKGNILERFSAQQFPDLHSELNLSSLELGDSALYFCASSVAGGAGYNEQFFGPGTRLTVL.

About this clone: Just one base apart from a much larger clone, this may be a read error. The V and J genes are TRBV9 and TRBJ2-2; 9 bases map to TRBD1. This CDR3 comprises 16 residues. Germline V gene sequence: CDR1 SGDLS, CDR2 YYNGEE. The CDR3 loop reads CACSMRQGVVPGELFF. CDR3 DNA: TGTGCCTGCAGCATGAGACAGGGGGTGGTCCCCGGGGAGCTGTTTTTT.

This chain links TRBV7-8 with TRBJ1-2; D is possibly TRBD1 (5 bases). CDR1 is SGHVS and CDR2 is FQNEAQ in the germline V gene. The CDR3 has 16 amino acids. V shed 0 bases and J shed 10 bases, with 21 bases lying between them. CDR3 coding DNA: TGTGCCAGCAGCTTAGCCCCCGGGACGCCCCTAGGAATCTACACCTTC. It encodes CASSLAPGTPLGIYTF.

V and J are TRBV19 and TRBJ2-7, with TRBD1 identical over 7 bases. Germline CDR1 LNHDA, CDR2 SQIVND (reference sequence). The CDR3 runs 14 residues. Trimming cost V 5 bases and J 3 bases; bases outside gene matches: 7. CDR3 protein: CASSDDRVGYEQYF. Here the CDR3 DNA reads TGTGCCAGTAGTGATGACAGGGTCGGCTACGAGCAGTACTTC.

As DNA, the CDR3 is TGTGCCAGCGCCTACACCGGGACAGGGTCCTACGAGCAGTACTTC. Residues: CASAYTGTGSYEQYF. The gene calls are TRBV6-5 and TRBJ2-5, with 9 bases matching TRBD1. Near its end, the DNA agrees better with TRBJ2-7, so the J call may be wrong. This CDR3 contains 15 residues. Germline V gene lookup returns CDR1 MNHEY and CDR2 SVGAGI.

The sample holds many counts of this clone. The rearrangement links TRBV7-9 to TRBJ2-3; perhaps TRBD2 as D (5 bases). CDR1 and CDR2 from the germline V gene are SEHNR and FQNEAQ (reference sequence). This CDR3 has 12 amino acids. With 6 bases removed from V and 5 bases from J, the gap between germline ends came to 9 bases. The CDR3 protein is CASSNAGDTQYF. Written as DNA, the CDR3 is TGTGCCAGCAGTAACGCGGGAGATACGCAGTATTTT.

This chain uses TRBV28 with TRBJ2-5; 9 bases are shared with TRBD1. The CDR3 is 15 amino acids. The germline CDR1 and CDR2 sequences are MDHEN and SYDVKM. V shed 5 bases and J 2 bases; nucleotides not matched to a gene: 6. The CDR3, as DNA: TGTGCCAGCAGTGCACCCGGGACAGGGCAAGAGACCCAGTACTTC. Its protein is CASSAPGTGQETQYF.

The chain is built from TRBV7-8 and TRBJ2-7; 12 bases align to TRBD2. CDR1 is SGHVS and CDR2 is FQNEAQ in the germline V gene. The CDR3 has 16 amino acids. Trimming removed 0 bases from V and 2 bases from J; junction bases left unmatched: 2. In DNA form, the CDR3 reads TGTGCCAGCAGCTTAGCGACTAGCGGGGGCCCCTACGAGCAGTACTTC. It is translated as CASSLATSGGPYEQYF.

Comments on this clone: This sequence is one base from a far larger clone and is likely a read error. The same CDR3 is also encoded by other DNA sequences in this sample. The J gene is TRBJ2-6, the V gene TRBV30; D perhaps matches TRBD1 (6 bases). Per germline, CDR1 GTSNPN and CDR2 SVGIG (reference sequence). The CDR3 contains 14 residues. V gave up 3 bases and J gave up 1 base, with 7 bases separating them. Here the CDR3 DNA reads TGTGCCTGGAGAGGGGGTTCTGGGGCCAACGTCCTGACTTTC. This sequence encodes CAWRGGSGANVLTF. Full variable domain (remainder filled in from reference TRBV30 and TRBJ2-6): SQTIHQWPATLVQPVGSPLSLECTVEGTSNPNLYWYRQAAGRGLQLLFYSVGIGQISSEVPQNLSASRPQDRQFILSSKKLLLSDSGFYLCAWRGGSGANVLTFGAGSRLTVL.

The chain carries TRBV19 and TRBJ2-2; 12 bases are shared with TRBD2. Losses at the gene ends were 6 bases for V and 4 bases for J; bases not matched to a gene: 6. CDR1 LNHDA and CDR2 SQIVND come from the germline V gene (reference sequence). The CDR3 length is 16 residues. DNA for the CDR3: TGTGCCAGTAGGGCTAGCGGGAGGGCGGGCACCGGGGAGCTGTTTTTT. It encodes CASRASGRAGTGELFF. Full variable domain (remainder filled in from reference TRBV19 and TRBJ2-2): DGGITQSPKYLFRKEGQNVTLSCEQNLNHDAMYWYRQDPGQGLRLIYYSQIVNDFQKGDIAEGYSVSREKKESFPLTVTSAQKNPTAFYLCASRASGRAGTGELFFGEGSRLTVL.

V gene TRBV28 combines with J gene TRBJ1-5; TRBD1 matches at 7 bases. The germline CDR1 and CDR2 sequences are MDHEN and SYDVKM. This CDR3 region has 14 residues. The trim removed 5 bases at V and 4 bases at J, leaving 5 bases unmatched. In DNA, the CDR3 is TGTGCCAGCAGTCTACGACAGGGAAATCAGCCCCAGCATTTT. Its translation: CASSLRQGNQPQHF.

For this clone: This likely came from a read error, as a far larger clone is one base away. The sample carries other DNA sequences with the same CDR3. This chain connects TRBV4-1 to TRBJ2-7; 10 bases line up with TRBD1. In germline, CDR1 is MGHRA, CDR2 YSYEKL. The CDR3 is made up of 15 amino acids. Germline trimming cut 4 bases from V and 4 bases from J; bases unmatched to any gene: 7. In DNA form, the CDR3 reads TGCGCCAGCAGCCGCGTGGGACAGGGGAGGTACGAGCAGTACTTC. Its protein product is CASSRVGQGRYEQYF.

The chain carries TRBV28 and TRBJ1-2; 7 positions agree with TRBD1. Germline values: CDR1 MDHEN, CDR2 SYDVKM. Trimming cost V 5 bases and J 8 bases; bases outside gene matches: 5. This CDR3 has 12 residues. The CDR3 spells CASSTTGVGYTF. The DNA for the CDR3 is TGTGCCAGCAGTACCACAGGGGTCGGCTACACCTTC.

The chain recombines TRBV27 with TRBJ2-5; 9 nucleotides line up with TRBD1. This CDR3 is built from 14 residues. The germline V gene encodes CDR1 MNHEY and CDR2 SMNVEV (reference sequence). Losses at the gene ends were 3 bases for V and 5 bases for J; bases not matched to a gene: 4. The chain's CDR3 is CASSFTGGGETQYF. Here the CDR3 DNA reads TGTGCCAGCAGTTTTACAGGGGGCGGTGAGACCCAGTACTTC.

The chain combines TRBV28 with TRBJ2-7, with 10 nucleotides matching TRBD1. Germline V gene data show CDR1 as MDHEN and CDR2 as SYDVKM. The CDR3 consists of 14 residues. The junction had 13 bases not matched to a gene; V was cut back by 11 bases and J by 6 bases. The CDR3 region is CAARATGGSREQYF. CDR3 nucleotides: TGTGCCGCCCGGGCGACAGGGGGCTCCCGCGAGCAGTACTTC.